The present T cell receptor beta chain was sequenced within a study of patients and donors after allogeneic stem cell transplantation. This clonotype has more than one count but fewer than ten. TCRdb processed the RT-PCR reads anew with MiXCR; each CDR3 protein has one entry. In the table there are about 230,000 distinct CDR3 sequences, roughly 13% of which are singletons. V lost 0 bases to trimming and J lost 0 bases, with 15 bases between them. The length of the CDR3 is 19 residues. Per germline, CDR1 LGHDT and CDR2 YNNKEL (reference sequence). J is TRBJ2-6 and V is TRBV3-1; D is perhaps TRBD1 (5 bases). This receptor was identified in a human donor who was either an allogeneic HSCT recipient or a stem cell or donor lymphocyte infusion donor (not recorded which). It is not recorded whose cells these are; they may come from a transplant donor. Sequencing was performed on blood, either unsorted or a sorted T cell fraction (not recorded which). CDR3 region: CASSQDQVTVNSGANVLTF. In DNA form, the CDR3 reads TGTGCCAGCAGCCAAGATCAAGTGACAGTCAACTCTGGGGCCAACGTCCTGACTTTC.